The source of this TCR beta chain is a study of blood T cell repertoires in COVID-19. For the study at large: From T cells, B-cell-depleted T cells, or PBMCs came the material, which was cDNA or gDNA.

Per the original methods: Amplification of reference gene primers was used by the study to estimate nucleated cell counts. The protocol was immunoSEQ multiplex PCR, while the TCRdb copy is restricted to in-frame clones and leaves out a portion. That table supplies the V and J calls and clone size; D and trimming were determined from the DNA. The sample has over 60,000 clones; less than 95% are singletons. Followed longitudinally, the Seattle patients had been enrolled during active infection. The CDR3 covers 14 residues. Trimming took 1 base from V and 2 from J, leaving 7 bases between them. Germline lookup yields CDR1 SGHRS and CDR2 YFSETQ.

Sequencing was done on a sample of peripheral blood. V and J are TRBV5-1 and TRBJ2-1; no reliable D call. This sequence originates from a man aged 45-60 years with COVID-19, enrolled during active disease. In nucleotides, the CDR3 is TGCGCCAGCAGCTTGATTGGGCCCTACAATGAGCAGTTCTTC. As protein: CASSLIGPYNEQFF.